This T cell receptor (beta chain) derives from a study of monozygotic twins with inflammatory bowel disease. Findings of the study overall: Especially where disease activity was present, IBD patients had fewer clonotypes in common with others than healthy twins did.

There were 3500 ng of total RNA used for each TCR library. Through template switching, UMIs that included a 6-nucleotide sample barcode were added. TCRdb processed the 5' RACE reads again and assigns one entry to each CDR3 protein, with no DNA. This table holds roughly 170,000 distinct CDR3 sequences. The CDR3 extends over 11 amino acids. The germline CDR1 and CDR2 sequences are LNHNV and YYDKDF (reference sequence). In the case of this clonotype: The antigen is unknown.

This receptor was obtained from a human donor with ulcerative colitis or Crohn's disease, or a healthy co-twin of an affected twin (not recorded which). The specimen was blood. This chain joins TRBV15 and TRBJ2-5. CDR3 region: CATSSQETQYF.